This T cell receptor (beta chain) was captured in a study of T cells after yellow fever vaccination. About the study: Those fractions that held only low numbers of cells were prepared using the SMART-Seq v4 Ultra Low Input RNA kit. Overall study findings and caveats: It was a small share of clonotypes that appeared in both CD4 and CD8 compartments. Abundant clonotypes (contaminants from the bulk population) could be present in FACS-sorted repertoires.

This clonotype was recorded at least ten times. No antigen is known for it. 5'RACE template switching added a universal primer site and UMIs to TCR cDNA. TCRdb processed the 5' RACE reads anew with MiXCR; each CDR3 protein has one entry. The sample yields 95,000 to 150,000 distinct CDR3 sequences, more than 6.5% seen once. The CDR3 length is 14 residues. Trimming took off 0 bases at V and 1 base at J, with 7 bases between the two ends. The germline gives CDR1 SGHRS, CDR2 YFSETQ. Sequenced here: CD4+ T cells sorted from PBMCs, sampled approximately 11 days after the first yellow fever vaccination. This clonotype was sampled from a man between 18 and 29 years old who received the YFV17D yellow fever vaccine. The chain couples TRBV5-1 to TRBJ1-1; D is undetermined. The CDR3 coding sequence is TGCGCCAGCAGCTTGGGAGGGAGGAACACTGAAGCTTTCTTT. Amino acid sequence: CASSLGGRNTEAFF.